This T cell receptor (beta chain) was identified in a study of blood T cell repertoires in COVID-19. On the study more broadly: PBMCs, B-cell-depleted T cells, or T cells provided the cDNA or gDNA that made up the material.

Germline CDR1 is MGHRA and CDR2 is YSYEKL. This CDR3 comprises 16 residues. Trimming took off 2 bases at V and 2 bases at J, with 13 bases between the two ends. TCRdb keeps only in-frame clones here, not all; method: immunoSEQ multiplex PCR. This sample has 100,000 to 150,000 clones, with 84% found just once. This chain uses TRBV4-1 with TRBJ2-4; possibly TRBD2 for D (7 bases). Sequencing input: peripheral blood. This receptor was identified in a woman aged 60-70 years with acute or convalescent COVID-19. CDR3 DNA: TGCGCCAGCAGCCAACCGGAGGGGGGGACCAAAAACATTCAGTACTTC. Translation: CASSQPEGGTKNIQYF.